The 22 T cell receptor beta chains in this list originate from one sample, sequenced in a study of tumor-infiltrating lymphocytes in primary liver carcinoma. Co-extraction yielded RNA and DNA from around 20-30 mg of unsorted bulk tissue. Using a constant-region primer together with ProtoScript II reverse transcriptase, TCR beta cDNA was made from 500 ng of total RNA. Libraries of TCR beta came from three nested multiplex PCR rounds with slightly modified ARM-PCR. TRBV1-TRBV30 forward primers and a C-beta reverse primer were used in the first two PCR rounds, which each ran for approximately 9 cycles. Each CDR3 protein is one row after TCRdb ran MiXCR on the multiplex PCR reads. The data show 40,000 to 60,000 distinct CDR3 sequences, 70% to 85% seen once. Sequencing was done on a sample of liver tumor tissue from sampling region 5. Subset given: tumor region T5, tumor centre. Receptors were obtained from a man aged 40-49 years with primary liver carcinoma and hepatitis B virus infection.

Comment on this clonotype: A much larger clone sits a single nucleotide away, making a read error possible. The V and J genes are TRBV13 and TRBJ2-7; D remains unclear. This CDR3 region has 12 residues. V was clipped by 5 bases and J by 7 bases, with 12 bases between them. In germline, CDR1 is PRHDT, CDR2 FYEKMQ (reference sequence). CDR3 nucleotides: TGTGCCAGCAGCATGCTGAAGAGTGAGCAGTACTTC. This encodes CASSMLKSEQYF.

This clonotype occurred a few times. V usage is TRBV19 and J usage is TRBJ2-7; 8 positions agree with TRBD1. The J segment lost 5 bases and the V segment lost 5 bases, leaving 8 bases of the junction unmatched. CDR1 is LNHDA, CDR2 SQIVND, per germline (reference sequence). The CDR3 length is 14 residues. CDR3 sequence reads: CASSLTGVIDEQYF. For the CDR3, the DNA is TGTGCCAGTAGTCTGACAGGGGTGATCGACGAGCAGTACTTC. Combining the CDR3 with reference TRBV19 and TRBJ2-7 gives the whole variable domain DGGITQSPKYLFRKEGQNVTLSCEQNLNHDAMYWYRQDPGQGLRLIYYSQIVNDFQKGDIAEGYSVSREKKESFPLTVTSAQKNPTAFYLCASSLTGVIDEQYFGPGTRLTVT.

Comments on this clonotype: One end of the junction does not line up with germline, which may come from a read error. The rearrangement uses TRBV11-2 and TRBJ2-1; D may correspond to TRBD1 or TRBD2 (5 bases each). This CDR3 region has 13 residues. CDR1 and CDR2 (germline): SGHAT, FQNNGV. The CDR3 coding sequence is TGTGCCAACAGCTTAGATGTGGGGGAAGGATGGTTCTTC. Translation: CANSLDVGEGWFF.

J is TRBJ2-1 and V is TRBV11-2; TRBD2 aligns across 8 bases. CDR1 and CDR2 (germline): SGHAT, FQNNGV. CDR3 length: 16 residues. J was trimmed by 9 bases and V by 4 bases; bases with no gene match: 14. The CDR3 loop is CASSSDIGLATGEQFF. The DNA for the CDR3 is TGTGCCAGCAGCTCGGATATTGGACTAGCCACGGGTGAGCAGTTCTTC.

This clonotype was seen only a few times. This chain uses TRBV5-4 with TRBJ2-5, with D unclear. V was trimmed by 0 bases and J by 3 bases, leaving 15 bases between them. This CDR3 region has 16 residues. Germline V CDR1 and CDR2: SGHNT, YYREEE (reference sequence). The CDR3 region is CASSLGQWASKETQYF. DNA for the CDR3: TGTGCCAGCAGCTTGGGTCAGTGGGCGAGCAAAGAGACCCAGTACTTC. The variable domain in full, with the rest retrieved from reference TRBV5-4 and TRBJ2-5, is ETGVTQSPTHLIKTRGQQVTLRCSSQSGHNTVSWYQQALGQGPQFIFQYYREEENGRGNFPPRFSGLQFPNYSSELNVNALELDDSALYLCASSLGQWASKETQYFGPGTRLLVL.

This clonotype occurred many times. The chain joins TRBV6-6 to TRBJ2-5; the match to TRBD2 covers 13 bases. This CDR3 is 17 amino acids long. V gave up 6 bases and J gave up 3 bases; unmatched junction bases: 10. Looked up from germline, CDR1 is MNHNY and CDR2 is SVGAGI (reference sequence). The CDR3 region has the DNA TGTGCCAGCAGCCCTCAGGGACTAGCGGGACTTAAAGAGACCCAGTACTTC. This codes for CASSPQGLAGLKETQYF.

The rearrangement joins TRBV2 to TRBJ2-5, with D possibly being TRBD2 (5 bases). The ends were cut back, 11 bases at V and 5 bases at J, with 12 bases in the middle. The CDR3 consists of 11 residues. Germline assignment: CDR1 SNHLY and CDR2 FYNNEI. CDR3 region: CAGVPGETQYF. The DNA for the CDR3 is TGTGCCGGCGTCCCGGGGGAGACCCAGTACTTC.

Concerning this clonotype itself: Since a much larger clone is just one base distant, this may be a read error. This sequence joins TRBV5-4 and TRBJ2-5, with TRBD2 matching 8 bases. In germline, CDR1 is SGHNT, CDR2 YYREEE (reference sequence). This CDR3 has 16 amino acids. The CDR3 region is CTSSPRGGGYQETQYF. The CDR3 DNA follows: TGTACCAGCAGCCCCCGGGGGGGCGGGTACCAAGAGACCCAGTACTTC.

This clonotype came up a few times. The chain uses TRBV28 and TRBJ1-2; D is ambiguous. Germline loops: CDR1 MDHEN, CDR2 SYDVKM. The CDR3 contains 15 residues. The V gene lost 4 bases and the J gene lost 4 bases, with 16 bases spanning the gap. Written as DNA, the CDR3 is TGTGCCAGCAGTTCGGTCGACAAGGGTTCCTATGGCTACACCTTC. Translated, it gives CASSSVDKGSYGYTF.

As concerns this clonotype: The conserved phenylalanine or tryptophan normally closing the CDR3 is absent here, so this likely arose from a read error. The DNA is left out, because the CDR3 cannot be placed on it with certainty; the CDR3 is given as TCRdb lists it. The genes are TRBV11-2 and TRBJ2-1; whether TRBD2, the table's D call, matches the DNA was not checked. The CDR3 adds up to 16 amino acids, both ends counted. CDR1 SGHAT and CDR2 FQNNGV come from the germline V gene. CDR3 residues: CASSFRLAGDFNEQFL.

As concerns this clonotype: The final CDR3 position lacks the conserved phenylalanine or tryptophan, pointing to a likely read error. The chain is built from TRBV5-5 and TRBJ2-7, with D uncertain. Germline loops: CDR1 SGHKS, CDR2 YYEKEE (reference sequence). V was shortened by 2 bases and J by 7 bases, with 13 bases between the two germline ends. There are 13 residues in the CDR3. The CDR3 sequence: CASSFNPWGEQYI. CDR3 DNA: TGTGCCAGCAGCTTTAATCCATGGGGTGAGCAGTACATC.

The chain uses TRBV4-1 and TRBJ2-3, with 8 bases identical to TRBD2. V was pared by 2 bases and J by 1 base, with 17 bases of the junction left unmatched. Germline loops: CDR1 MGHRA, CDR2 YSYEKL. CDR3 length: 20 residues. The CDR3 protein is CASSQPGLVGSPSGTDTQYF. The CDR3 nucleotides read TGCGCCAGCAGCCAACCGGGACTAGTGGGGTCTCCTAGTGGCACAGATACGCAGTATTTT.

The genes are TRBV11-2 and TRBJ2-7; 8 positions agree with TRBD2. Trimming removed 1 base from V and 4 bases from J; junction bases left unmatched: 9. The CDR3 extends over 16 amino acids. CDR1 SGHAT and CDR2 FQNNGV come from the germline V gene. CDR3 protein: CASSLGGSGSSYEQYF. The CDR3 region has the DNA TGTGCCAGCAGCTTAGGTGGCAGCGGGAGCTCTTACGAGCAGTACTTC.

About this clonotype: At one end the junction does not follow the germline gene, possibly because of a read error. This rearrangement joins TRBV30 to TRBJ2-6; TRBD1 or TRBD2 may be the D gene (5 bases each). The CDR3 runs to 13 residues. From germline, CDR1 is GTSNPN and CDR2 SVGIG (reference sequence). The DNA for the CDR3 is TGTGCCTGGATGGACTCTGGGGCCAACGTCCGGACTTTC. It translates to CAWMDSGANVRTF.

This clonotype was found once. V is TRBV6-5 and J is TRBJ2-5; no definite D call. Germline loops: CDR1 MNHEY, CDR2 SVGAGI. V lost 4 bases and J lost 5, with 8 bases in between. CDR3 length: 12 amino acids. The CDR3 spells CASSCSKETQYF. The CDR3, as DNA: TGTGCCAGCAGTTGTAGTAAGGAGACCCAGTACTTC.

Note on this clonotype: One end of the junction fails to match germline, which may point to a read error. DNA for the CDR3: TGTGCCAGCAGTTTAGGTGGAGGGGGAGTGCGCCCGAACATCGGGGAGCTGTTTTTT. Its translation is CASSLGGGGVRPNIGELFF. The chain joins TRBV11-2 to TRBJ2-2, with D perhaps being TRBD1 or TRBD2 (6 bases each). This CDR3 region has 19 residues. CDR1 SGHAT and CDR2 FQNNGV come from the germline V gene.

A note on this clonotype: An end of the junction does not agree with germline; a read error may underlie this. The V gene is TRBV6-5, the J gene TRBJ2-2, with a possible D match to TRBD2 (6 bases). The CDR3 has 17 amino acids. Germline CDR1 and CDR2: MNHEY and SVGAGI. DNA of the CDR3: TGTGCCAGCGGTTACTCTACGAAGCAGAGGGACTCCGGGGAGCTGTTTTTT. Translating gives CASGYSTKQRDSGELFF.

The chain uses TRBV29-1 and TRBJ1-2; the D gene is possibly TRBD1 (6 bases). CDR1 is SQVTM, CDR2 ANQGSEA, per germline. The CDR3 sequence is 12 residues long. CDR3 sequence (DNA): TGCGGCGCCCGCGGAGGGGGTCTTGGCTACACCTTC. It is translated as CGARGGGLGYTF.

This clonotype is medium-sized in the sample. Here the CDR3 reads CASRTGGGDEKLFF. The CDR3 DNA sequence: TGTGCCAGCAGAACAGGGGGCGGTGATGAAAAACTGTTTTTT. The genes are TRBV6-5 and TRBJ1-4, with 9 bases fitting TRBD1. V was clipped by 6 bases and J by 6 bases; unmatched bases: 5. This CDR3 contains 14 residues. Looked up from germline, CDR1 is MNHEY and CDR2 is SVGAGI.

Worth noting for this clonotype: Without the conserved terminal phenylalanine or tryptophan, this CDR3 likely stems from a read error. This sequence joins TRBV29-1 and TRBJ1-2; TRBD1 matches 8 bases. This CDR3 has 14 amino acids. With V trimmed by 8 bases and J by 10 bases, 18 bases remained unmatched. Germline V gene lookup returns CDR1 SQVTM and CDR2 ANQGSEA. The CDR3 here is CSIARTGLDADYTL. The CDR3 coding sequence is TGCAGCATTGCCCGGACAGGGCTTGATGCTGACTACACCCTC.

A note on this clonotype: One end of the junction fails to match germline, which may point to a read error. V usage is TRBV4-1 and J usage is TRBJ2-7; no clear D. Germline loops: CDR1 MGHRA, CDR2 YSYEKL. The CDR3 consists of 15 residues. The CDR3 nucleotides read TGTGCCAGCAGCCAAGATCACAGCGAGAGGTACGAGCAGTACTTC. This sequence encodes CASSQDHSERYEQYF.

By share, this clonotype ranks as large. V is TRBV11-2 and J is TRBJ1-2; 7 positions match TRBD1. J lost 3 bases, V lost 5 bases, and 6 bases had no gene match. Per germline, CDR1 SGHAT and CDR2 FQNNGV. CDR3 length equals 14 residues. The CDR3 spells CASSPADRDYGYTF. The CDR3 DNA is TGTGCCAGCAGCCCAGCCGACAGGGACTATGGCTACACCTTC.